Below are 18 T cell receptor beta chains sequenced from a single sample in a study of blood T cells in healthy people across ages. PCR was performed a second time for about 7 to 12 cycles using a sample-barcoded 5' primer and a J-beta primer mix. Via MiXCR, TCRdb re-called the 5' RACE reads, giving one row per CDR3 protein. Altogether hundreds of thousands of distinct CDR3 sequences are present, 60% to 80% being singletons, with the ten largest covering roughly 26%. Source material: blood. The receptor set was obtained from a man aged 25-45 years in good health.

Many counts were recorded for this clonotype. The V gene is TRBV5-6, the J gene TRBJ1-5; D may be TRBD1 (5 bases). The CDR3 contains 15 residues. V gave up 0 bases and J gave up 7 bases, with 14 bases separating them. CDR1 and CDR2 (germline): SGHDT, YYEEEE. CDR3 region: CASSLGGLYGQPQHF. In DNA form, the CDR3 reads TGTGCCAGCAGCTTGGGGGGGTTGTACGGCCAGCCCCAGCATTTT.

V and J are TRBV10-3 and TRBJ1-1; no clear D gene. Germline CDR1 reads ENHRY; CDR2 reads SYGVKD. The CDR3 has 13 residues. V gave up 6 bases and J gave up 0 bases, with 8 bases separating them. CDR3 DNA sequence: TGTGCCATCAGGGGCGAGGTGAACACTGAAGCTTTCTTT. Its translation is CAIRGEVNTEAFF.

The gene calls are TRBV5-4 and TRBJ2-3; 12 bases line up with TRBD2. V lost 3 bases to trimming and J lost 5 bases; unmatched junction nucleotides: 7. The germline V gene encodes CDR1 SGHNT and CDR2 YYREEE (reference sequence). This CDR3 is built from 16 residues. The CDR3 region has the DNA TGTGCCAGCAGCTGGGAGGCTAGCGGGGGGGGAGATACGCAGTATTTT. This encodes CASSWEASGGGDTQYF. Based on the CDR3 plus reference TRBV5-4 and TRBJ2-3, the full variable domain is ETGVTQSPTHLIKTRGQQVTLRCSSQSGHNTVSWYQQALGQGPQFIFQYYREEENGRGNFPPRFSGLQFPNYSSELNVNALELDDSALYLCASSWEASGGGDTQYFGPGTRLTVL.

This chain links TRBV3-1 with TRBJ2-5; 9 nucleotides align to TRBD2. Trimming at V came to 4 bases and at J to 4 bases, leaving 7 bases not matched to a gene. CDR1 and CDR2 (germline): LGHDT, YNNKEL (reference sequence). The CDR3 contains 15 residues. This CDR3 is CASSPRTSAGETQYF. Written as DNA, the CDR3 is TGTGCCAGCAGCCCTAGGACTAGCGCAGGAGAGACCCAGTACTTC.

This clonotype was observed once. V is TRBV5-1 and J is TRBJ2-3, with 9 positions matching TRBD1. Germline loops: CDR1 SGHRS, CDR2 YFSETQ. The CDR3 runs to 16 residues. Trimming removed 1 base from V and 4 bases from J; junction bases left unmatched: 7. The CDR3 reads CASSLNRGHDADTQYF. CDR3 DNA sequence: TGCGCCAGCAGCTTGAACAGGGGGCACGACGCAGATACGCAGTATTTT.

The chain joins TRBV15 to TRBJ2-1; no reliable D call. Germline loops: CDR1 LNHNV, CDR2 YYDKDF (reference sequence). The CDR3 covers 12 residues. The V end lost 5 bases, the J end lost 7 bases, and 9 bases lay between the germline ends. The CDR3 here is CATSLSLNEQFF. The CDR3, as DNA: TGTGCCACCAGCCTCAGTCTGAATGAGCAGTTCTTC.

This clonotype was counted only a few times. The V call is TRBV27, the J call TRBJ2-1; D gene uncertain. The ends were cut back, 1 base at V and 0 bases at J, with 7 bases in the middle. Looked up from germline, CDR1 is MNHEY and CDR2 is SMNVEV (reference sequence). This CDR3 is 15 amino acids long. The CDR3 is CASSLLVSSYNEQFF. The CDR3 DNA sequence: TGTGCCAGCAGTTTATTGGTGAGCTCCTACAATGAGCAGTTCTTC.

The V call is TRBV12-3 or TRBV12-4, the J call TRBJ2-1, with a possible D match to TRBD1 (6 bases). This CDR3 is 17 amino acids long. Trimming shortened V by 6 bases and J by 2 bases, and 20 bases separated the two germline ends. CDR3 in amino acids: CASSRREGRGTYNEQFF. CDR3 bases: TGTGCCAGCAGCCGACGGGAAGGCAGGGGCACCTACAATGAGCAGTTCTTC.

This clonotype showed up just a few times. The CDR3 coding sequence is TGTGCCATCAGTGTGGGAAGGGAGGGCGAGCAGTACTTC. This codes for CAISVGREGEQYF. The J gene is TRBJ2-4, the V gene TRBV10-3; 7 positions agree with TRBD2. Gene TRBJ2-7 matches the end of the DNA better, so the J call may be wrong. Germline CDR1 is ENHRY and CDR2 is SYGVKD. The CDR3 length is 13 residues.

The rearrangement uses TRBV6-6 and TRBJ2-7; a possible D gene is TRBD2 (5 bases). The CDR3 totals 14 residues. Germline CDR1 reads MNHNY; CDR2 reads SVGAGI (reference sequence). V lost 0 bases and J 4 bases, leaving 10 bases between the germline ends. CDR3 DNA sequence: TGTGCCAGCAGTTACTCCCGGGGTCGGTACGAGCAGTACTTC. This codes for CASSYSRGRYEQYF.

Details on this clonotype: One end of the junction varies from germline; a read error may be responsible. The J gene is TRBJ1-2, the V gene TRBV9; D is undetermined. The germline gives CDR1 SGDLS, CDR2 YYNGEE. CDR3 size: 14 residues. The CDR3 region is CASSVATASYGYTF. CDR3 sequence (DNA): TGTGCCAGCAGTGTAGCTACGGCCTCTTATGGCTACACCTTC.

This rearrangement joins TRBV7-2 to TRBJ1-2; TRBD1 is a possible D gene (6 bases). CDR3 length: 13 residues. The V end lost 6 bases, the J end lost 4 bases, and 12 bases lay between the germline ends. CDR1 is SGHTA and CDR2 is FQGNSA in the germline V gene. This chain's CDR3 is CASSFQGIYGYTF. The CDR3, as DNA: TGTGCCAGCAGTTTTCAGGGGATCTATGGCTACACCTTC. Together with reference TRBV7-2 and TRBJ1-2, the CDR3 gives the full variable domain: GAGVSQSPSNKVTEKGKDVELRCDPISGHTALYWYRQSLGQGLEFLIYFQGNSAPDKSGLPSDRFSAERTGGSVSTLTIQRTQQEDSAVYLCASSFQGIYGYTFGSGTRLTVV.

CDR3 amino acids: CSAGAGVNIQYF. The CDR3 nucleotides are TGCAGTGCTGGGGCGGGGGTAAACATTCAGTACTTC. V and J are TRBV20-1 and TRBJ2-4; 7 bases line up with TRBD2. Germline V gene data show CDR1 as DFQATT and CDR2 as SNEGSKA (reference sequence). There are 12 residues in the CDR3. V gave up 5 bases and J gave up 6 bases; unmatched junction bases: 4.

This clonotype was seen only a few times. CDR3 in DNA: TGCAGCGCACGACTAGGGGACGCCTCGAACGAGCAGTACTTC. Encoded protein: CSARLGDASNEQYF. V gene TRBV29-1 combines with J gene TRBJ2-7, with a tentative D call TRBD2 (6 bases). Trimming took off 7 bases at V and 5 bases at J, with 21 bases between the two ends. The CDR3 consists of 14 residues. Germline assignment: CDR1 SQVTM and CDR2 ANQGSEA.

The genes are TRBV9 and TRBJ2-3; D is possibly TRBD1 (6 bases). This CDR3 contains 14 residues. Germline lookup yields CDR1 SGDLS and CDR2 YYNGEE. V shed 4 bases and J shed 6 bases, with 15 bases lying between them. This chain's CDR3 is CASSPATGTDTQYF. Written as DNA, the CDR3 is TGTGCCAGCAGCCCAGCAACAGGGACCGATACGCAGTATTTT.

This clonotype came up once. The chain uses TRBV5-6 and TRBJ2-1; weak D call: TRBD1 (5 bases). In germline, CDR1 is SGHDT, CDR2 YYEEEE. Trimming pared 0 bases from V and 14 bases from J, leaving 9 bases between. The length of the CDR3 is 11 residues. The CDR3 loop is CASSLGGQKFF. CDR3 nucleotides: TGTGCCAGCAGCTTGGGGGGCCAGAAGTTCTTC.

The gene calls are TRBV28 and TRBJ1-4; D is undetermined. CDR1 is MDHEN, CDR2 SYDVKM, per germline. This CDR3 has 14 residues. The V end lost 5 bases, the J end lost 8 bases, and 15 bases lay between the germline ends. CDR3 DNA: TGTGCCAGCAGTCTCCGGGCCTTGGACGAAAAACTGTTTTTT. This sequence encodes CASSLRALDEKLFF. Complete variable domain (other parts from reference TRBV28 and TRBJ1-4): DVKVTQSSRYLVKRTGEKVFLECVQDMDHENMFWYRQDPGLGLRLIYFSYDVKMKEKGDIPEGYSVSREKKERFSLILESASTNQTSMYLCASSLRALDEKLFFGSGTQLSVL.

V is TRBV12-3 or TRBV12-4 and J is TRBJ2-6; D is uncertain. There are 14 residues in the CDR3. V was shortened by 8 bases and J by 4 bases, with 12 bases between the two germline ends. DNA of the CDR3: TGTGCCAGCGGTCGGAGTGGCGGGGCCAACGTCCTGACTTTC. It specifies CASGRSGGANVLTF.